This entry lists 27 T cell receptor beta chains sequenced from one sample in a study of blood T cell repertoires in COVID-19. Produced via immunoSEQ multiplex PCR; TCRdb's table is partial and in-frame only. This sample has 200,000 or so clones; approximately 90% occur once, and the top ten carry 4.5% to 7.5%. Material: peripheral blood. The receptors originated from a man at least 80 years old with acute or convalescent COVID-19.

This sequence joins TRBV2 and TRBJ1-4, with 8 bases matching TRBD1. The CDR3 runs 14 residues. The V gene end was trimmed by 5 bases and the J gene end by 8 bases; junction bases not matched to a gene: 7. Germline CDR1 and CDR2: SNHLY and FYNNEI. The CDR3 loop reads CASSPQGAGEKLFF. The CDR3 DNA reads as TGTGCCAGCAGTCCCCAGGGGGCCGGCGAAAAACTGTTTTTT.

Here the CDR3 reads CSSRGYSTDTQYF. The CDR3 DNA reads TGCAGCTCGAGGGGGTACAGCACAGATACGCAGTATTTT. V gene TRBV29-1 combines with J gene TRBJ2-3; tentative D call: TRBD1 (6 bases). Trimming pared 8 bases from V and 0 bases from J, leaving 12 bases between. The CDR3 runs 13 residues. CDR1 is SQVTM, CDR2 ANQGSEA, per germline.

The chain uses TRBV14 and TRBJ1-2, with TRBD1 matching 7 bases. CDR1 is SGHDN and CDR2 is FVKESK in the germline V gene. With 2 bases clipped from V and 8 bases from J, the junction kept 11 bases outside the gene matches. The CDR3 totals 15 residues. CDR3 nucleotides: TGTGCCAGCAGCCAACTCGACAGGGAGGATCCGGGCTACACCTTC. Translation: CASSQLDREDPGYTF.

The chain employs TRBV5-1 and TRBJ1-1; D is uncertain. The V gene lost 4 bases and the J gene lost 3 bases, with 16 bases spanning the gap. Germline lookup yields CDR1 SGHRS and CDR2 YFSETQ. The CDR3 has 15 residues. The CDR3 sequence: CASSLSVGEYTEAFF. The CDR3 nucleotides read TGCGCCAGCAGCCTCTCGGTCGGGGAGTACACTGAAGCTTTCTTT.

The rearrangement joins TRBV18 to TRBJ2-7; TRBD1 agrees at 8 bases. The length of the CDR3 is 15 residues. The trim removed 3 bases at V and 2 bases at J, leaving 6 bases unmatched. The germline CDR1 and CDR2 sequences are KGHSH and LQKENI. This CDR3 reads CASSPWTGKTYEQYF. CDR3 in DNA: TGTGCCAGCTCACCCTGGACAGGGAAGACCTACGAGCAGTACTTC.

This clone was found once. The chain carries TRBV18 and TRBJ2-5; TRBD1 matches at 10 bases. CDR3 length: 16 amino acids. Germline values: CDR1 KGHSH, CDR2 LQKENI. Trimming at V came to 2 bases and at J to 5 bases, leaving 8 bases not matched to a gene. The CDR3 protein is CASSPNTGTGAETQYF. Here the CDR3 DNA reads TGTGCCAGCTCACCAAATACCGGGACAGGGGCGGAGACCCAGTACTTC. Based on the CDR3 plus reference TRBV18 and TRBJ2-5, the full variable domain is NAGVMQNPRHLVRRRGQEARLRCSPMKGHSHVYWYRQLPEEGLKFMVYLQKENIIDESGMPKERFSAEFPKEGPSILRIQQVVRGDSAAYFCASSPNTGTGAETQYFGPGTRLLVL.

The genes are TRBV5-1 and TRBJ1-2, with 7 nucleotides matching TRBD1. Germline assignment: CDR1 SGHRS and CDR2 YFSETQ. CDR3 length equals 13 residues. The ends lost 4 bases at V and 6 bases at J; junction bases unmatched: 6. CDR3 coding DNA: TGCGCCAGCAGCCTGAGACAGGGAGATGGCTACACCTTC. This sequence encodes CASSLRQGDGYTF.

The chain joins TRBV3-1 (or the pseudogene TRBV3-2) to TRBJ2-1, with 8 bases lining up with TRBD2. Unmatched junction bases numbered 6, after V lost 4 bases and J lost 4 bases. The germline V gene encodes CDR1 LGHDT and CDR2 YNNKEL (reference sequence). The CDR3 length is 15 residues. CDR3 sequence (DNA): TGTGCCAGCAGCCGTCGTCCGGGAGGGTACAATGAGCAGTTCTTC. Protein sequence: CASSRRPGGYNEQFF.

The V gene is TRBV10-2, the J gene TRBJ2-7, with TRBD2 matching 8 bases. Trimming removed 6 bases from V and 3 bases from J; junction bases left unmatched: 7. The germline V gene encodes CDR1 WSHSY and CDR2 SAAADI. There are 14 residues in the CDR3. The CDR3 sequence: CASRGLEDVYEQYV. The CDR3 coding sequence is TGCGCCAGCAGGGGACTAGAGGACGTCTACGAGCAGTACGTC.

This CDR3 reads CASSMRREGQPQHF. In DNA, the CDR3 is TGTGCCAGTAGTATGAGGAGGGAGGGCCAGCCCCAGCATTTT. This sequence joins TRBV19 and TRBJ1-5; D is undetermined. The CDR3 consists of 14 residues. Trimming shortened V by 3 bases and J by 7 bases, and 13 bases separated the two germline ends. The V gene's germline CDR1 is LNHDA and CDR2 SQIVND (reference sequence). Variable domain in full (rest from reference TRBV19 and TRBJ1-5): DGGITQSPKYLFRKEGQNVTLSCEQNLNHDAMYWYRQDPGQGLRLIYYSQIVNDFQKGDIAEGYSVSREKKESFPLTVTSAQKNPTAFYLCASSMRREGQPQHFGDGTRLSIL.

The chain couples TRBV29-1 to TRBJ2-5; no definite D call. The CDR3 length is 10 residues. CDR1 SQVTM and CDR2 ANQGSEA come from the germline V gene. V gave up 6 bases and J gave up 1 base, with 3 bases separating them. CDR3 nucleotide sequence: TGCAGCGTCGGCCAAGAGACCCAGTACTTC. Translated, it gives CSVGQETQYF.

The chain couples TRBV28 to TRBJ2-7, with TRBD1 matching over 9 bases. CDR1 MDHEN and CDR2 SYDVKM come from the germline V gene. The CDR3 consists of 15 residues. V lost 8 bases to trimming and J lost 5 bases; unmatched junction nucleotides: 13. CDR3 sequence reads: CASYDRGGLGDEQYF. CDR3 nucleotides: TGTGCCAGCTACGACAGGGGGGGGCTCGGTGACGAGCAGTACTTC.

The V and J genes are TRBV7-9 and TRBJ1-4; possible D gene TRBD1, 5 bases. From germline, CDR1 is SEHNR and CDR2 FQNEAQ (reference sequence). V was cut by 0 bases and J by 8 bases, with 16 bases left in between. The CDR3 sequence is 16 residues long. DNA of the CDR3: TGTGCCAGCAGCTTAGCGGGACCACCGGGAGGGGAAAAACTGTTTTTT. As protein: CASSLAGPPGGEKLFF.

The chain combines TRBV6-6 with TRBJ2-3; 9 nucleotides align to TRBD2. Germline values: CDR1 MNHNY, CDR2 SVGAGI (reference sequence). This CDR3 is 16 amino acids long. After removal of 5 bases from V and 0 bases from J, the junction contained 6 bases not matched to a gene. The CDR3 DNA is TGTGCCAGCAGTAGACCTAGCGGGGATAGCACAGATACGCAGTATTTT. Translating it yields CASSRPSGDSTDTQYF.

The chain has TRBV15 and TRBJ2-5, with D possibly being TRBD2 (5 bases). This CDR3 has 14 amino acids. The germline gives CDR1 LNHNV, CDR2 YYDKDF (reference sequence). Trimming took 1 base from V and 5 from J, leaving 11 bases between them. The CDR3 spells CATSRVPGSETQYF. CDR3 nucleotide sequence: TGTGCCACCAGCAGAGTACCGGGGAGCGAGACCCAGTACTTC. The whole variable domain, remainder taken from reference TRBV15 and TRBJ2-5, is DAMVIQNPRYQVTQFGKPVTLSCSQTLNHNVMYWYQQKSSQAPKLLFHYYDKDFNNEADTPDNFQSRRPNTSFCFLDIRSPGLGDTAMYLCATSRVPGSETQYFGPGTRLLVL.

The chain recombines TRBV11-2 with TRBJ1-3; TRBD1 might be the D (6 bases). The germline V gene has CDR1 SGHAT and CDR2 FQNNGV. Between the trimmed V and J ends, which lost 3 bases and 4 bases, there was a span of 16 bases. The CDR3 runs to 16 residues. The CDR3 nucleotides read TGTGCCAGCAGCTTGCGGGGGCGCGGATACGGAAACACCATATATTTT. Translation gives CASSLRGRGYGNTIYF.

V usage is TRBV9 and J usage is TRBJ2-3; 7 nucleotides align to TRBD2. This CDR3 has 14 residues. After removal of 3 bases from V and 5 bases from J, the junction contained 6 bases not matched to a gene. CDR1 and CDR2 (germline): SGDLS, YYNGEE. CDR3 region: CASSGGTTGDTQYF. The DNA of the CDR3 is TGTGCCAGCAGCGGCGGGACTACCGGAGATACGCAGTATTTT. Combining the CDR3 with reference TRBV9 and TRBJ2-3 gives the whole variable domain DSGVTQTPKHLITATGQRVTLRCSPRSGDLSVYWYQQSLDQGLQFLIQYYNGEERAKGNILERFSAQQFPDLHSELNLSSLELGDSALYFCASSGGTTGDTQYFGPGTRLTVL.

The rearrangement uses TRBV25-1 and TRBJ1-4; 10 bases align to TRBD1. This CDR3 is 16 amino acids long. J gave up 1 base and V 5 bases, and 4 bases lay outside the gene matches. Germline loops: CDR1 MGHDK, CDR2 SYGVNS. The CDR3 reads CASSLGQGGTNEKLFF. As DNA, the CDR3 is TGTGCCAGCAGTCTCGGACAGGGGGGAACTAATGAAAAACTGTTTTTT.

V is TRBV25-1 and J is TRBJ2-1; possibly TRBD2 for D (5 bases). Trimming cost V 6 bases and J 5 bases, with 14 bases left between them. Germline V lookup: CDR1 MGHDK, CDR2 SYGVNS. The length of the CDR3 is 14 residues. The CDR3 region has the DNA TGTGCCAGCAGCCAGGCTAGCCTGAACAATGAGCAGTTCTTC. This gives the protein CASSQASLNNEQFF.

The rearrangement joins TRBV2 to TRBJ2-3; a weak D match, TRBD1 (5 bases). The CDR3 extends over 13 amino acids. Germline values: CDR1 SNHLY, CDR2 FYNNEI. With 3 bases removed from V and 4 bases from J, the gap between germline ends came to 8 bases. CDR3 in DNA: TGTGCCAGCAGTGACCAGGGCCCAGATACGCAGTATTTT. Its translation: CASSDQGPDTQYF.

With regard to this clone: A junction boundary mismatches the germline segment, possibly from a read error. This chain uses TRBV28 with TRBJ1-2; D is unclear. Germline lookup yields CDR1 MDHEN and CDR2 SYDVKM. The CDR3 loop spans 10 amino acids. Here the CDR3 reads CASMSYALAF. CDR3 coding DNA: TGTGCCAGCATGTCCTACGCACTTGCCTTC.

The chain joins TRBV11-2 to TRBJ2-7, with TRBD1 as a possible D gene (5 bases). Trimming removed 5 bases from V and 9 bases from J, with 14 bases in between. Germline V gives CDR1 SGHAT, CDR2 FQNNGV. The CDR3 is 12 residues long. The CDR3: CASSTRAGVQYV. CDR3 DNA: TGTGCCAGCAGCACCAGGGCAGGTGTGCAGTACGTC.

The chain is built from TRBV15 and TRBJ1-3; D is unclear. CDR1 is LNHNV and CDR2 is YYDKDF in the germline V gene (reference sequence). V dropped 7 bases and J dropped 0 bases, with 10 bases sitting between them. CDR3 length: 14 amino acids. For the CDR3, the DNA is TGTGCCACCAAGGCAGGCCGCTCTGGAAACACCATATATTTT. It translates to CATKAGRSGNTIYF.

The CDR3 sequence is CATSPGTSGTNEQFF. The CDR3 DNA reads TGTGCCACCAGCCCCGGGACTAGCGGGACCAATGAGCAGTTCTTC. The genes are TRBV15 and TRBJ2-1; 13 bases align to TRBD2. V gave up 5 bases and J gave up 6 bases; unmatched junction bases: 4. The CDR3 totals 15 residues. The V gene's germline CDR1 is LNHNV and CDR2 YYDKDF (reference sequence).

The rearrangement uses TRBV11-2 and TRBJ2-5; no definite D call. This CDR3 has 16 amino acids. Trimming shortened V by 0 bases and J by 4 bases, and 15 bases separated the two germline ends. CDR1 and CDR2 (germline): SGHAT, FQNNGV. The CDR3 here is CASSLDIRERGETQYF. The DNA of the CDR3 is TGTGCCAGCAGCTTAGATATCCGCGAGCGCGGAGAGACCCAGTACTTC.

J is TRBJ2-1 and V is TRBV19; possibly TRBD2 for D (5 bases). Germline CDR1 LNHDA, CDR2 SQIVND (reference sequence). V was shortened by 8 bases and J by 3 bases, with 11 bases between the two germline ends. The CDR3 sequence is 13 residues long. The CDR3 reads CASASLYYNEQFF. Written as DNA, the CDR3 is TGTGCCAGTGCTAGCTTATACTACAATGAGCAGTTCTTC.

The chain employs TRBV7-9 and TRBJ2-1; perhaps TRBD2 as D (7 bases). V was cut by 1 base and J by 6 bases, with 13 bases left in between. The CDR3 sequence is 15 residues long. The germline CDR1 and CDR2 sequences are SEHNR and FQNEAQ (reference sequence). DNA of the CDR3: TGTGCCAGCAGCTTAGGGTGGGGGGGCGTCAATGAGCAGTTCTTC. This translates into CASSLGWGGVNEQFF.